This is a list of T cell receptor beta chains from one sample in a study of technical replicates of blood from a handful of donors. Using immunoSEQ multiplex PCR, the repertoire was profiled, and TCRdb retains in-frame clones only, with some absent. The table has about 12,000 clones, just under 95% seen once. Sample: PBMCs. The receptors derive from a human donor in good health. Both conserved end residues are part of each CDR3. A D gene is named only where the DNA matches it firmly. Size is omitted from some rows. Given values are once, few, many or a class for expanded clones.

CDR3 DNA	CDR3 protein	clone size	D gene	V gene	J gene
TGTGCCAGCAGCCTACTCGGCTACGAGCAGTACTTC	CASSLLGYEQYF	NA	NA	TRBV11-2	TRBJ2-7
TGTGCCAGCAGTCGACAGCTCAATCAGCCCCAGCATTTT	CASSRQLNQPQHF	NA	NA	TRBV2	TRBJ1-5
TGTGCCAGTAGCGATCGGCTAGCGGGAGGGAAAGAGACCCAGTACTTC	CASSDRLAGGKETQYF	NA	TRBD2	TRBV19	TRBJ2-5
TGTGCCAGCACCCCGGACAGGAACACCGGGGAGCTGTTTTTT	CASTPDRNTGELFF	once	NA	TRBV6-5	TRBJ2-2
TGTGCCAGTAGTATCTCTTCAGGGTGGTACGAGCAGTACTTC	CASSISSGWYEQYF	NA	NA	TRBV19	TRBJ2-7
TGTGCCAGCACTACAGCCCCGGGACAGTATACTTGGATCCGTCAGCCCCAGCATTTT	CASTTAPGQYTWIRQPQHF	NA	TRBD1	TRBV28	TRBJ1-5
TGTGCCAGCAGCTTGCGGGGAAAGAACACTGAAGCTTTCTTT	CASSLRGKNTEAFF	NA	NA	TRBV5-6	TRBJ1-1
TGTGCCAGCAGAGGACTAGGCGGTGGTACCGGGGAGCTGTTTTTT	CASRGLGGGTGELFF	NA	TRBD2	TRBV6-1	TRBJ2-2
TGTGCCAGCAGCTTAAGTACAGACCGCCAGTTCTTC	CASSLSTDRQFF	NA	NA	TRBV7-9	TRBJ2-1
TGTGCCAGCAGCCAACCCCGCCGGACAGGGATGAACACTGAAGCTTTCTTT	CASSQPRRTGMNTEAFF	NA	TRBD1	TRBV28	TRBJ1-1
TGCGCCAGCAGCTTGTCGGGGACTAGCGTCGGGGAGCTGTTTTTT	CASSLSGTSVGELFF	NA	TRBD2	TRBV5-1	TRBJ2-2
TGTGCCAGCAGGACTAGCGGAGGGAATTACGAGCAGTACTTC	CASRTSGGNYEQYF	NA	TRBD2	TRBV14	TRBJ2-7
TGTGCCATCTCAGGGGGGTGGCCTGGAAACACCATATATTTT	CAISGGWPGNTIYF	NA	TRBD1	TRBV6-1	TRBJ1-3
TGTGCCAGCAGTAACCCGACAGGGGAAAATGAAAAACTGTTTTTT	CASSNPTGENEKLFF	NA	TRBD1	TRBV6-1	TRBJ1-4
TGCGCCAGCACCCCCTCGGGAGCAAGGGCCCAGTACTTC	CASTPSGARAQYF	NA	NA	TRBV5-1	TRBJ2-5
TGTGCCAGCTCACCGACTAGCGGGAGCGGGTTAGATACGCAGTATTTT	CASSPTSGSGLDTQYF	NA	TRBD2	TRBV18	TRBJ2-3
TGTGCCAGCAGTTTCAGCAGGAGGACTGAAGCTTTCTTT	CASSFSRRTEAFF	NA	NA	TRBV28	TRBJ1-1
TGTGCCAGTAGTGCTCTCGTAGCGGGAGCCCGAGAGACCCAGTACTTC	CASSALVAGARETQYF	NA	TRBD2	TRBV19	TRBJ2-5
TGTGCCAGCAGCCCCCACGAGGGGGAAAACACTGAAGCTTTCTTT	CASSPHEGENTEAFF	NA	NA	TRBV9	TRBJ1-1
TGCAGCGTTGAGATAGTCCAAGGGGGTGAGCAGTTCTTC	CSVEIVQGGEQFF	NA	NA	TRBV29-1	TRBJ2-1